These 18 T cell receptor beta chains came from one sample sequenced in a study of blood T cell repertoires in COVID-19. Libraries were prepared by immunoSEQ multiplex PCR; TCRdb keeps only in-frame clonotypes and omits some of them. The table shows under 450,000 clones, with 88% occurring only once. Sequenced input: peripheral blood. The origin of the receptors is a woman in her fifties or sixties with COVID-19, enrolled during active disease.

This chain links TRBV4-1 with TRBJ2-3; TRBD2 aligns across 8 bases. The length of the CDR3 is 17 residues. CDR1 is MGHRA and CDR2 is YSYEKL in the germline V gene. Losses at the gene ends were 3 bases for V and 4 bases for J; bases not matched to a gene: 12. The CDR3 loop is CASSQSAGGRQPDTQYF. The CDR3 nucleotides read TGCGCCAGCAGCCAGTCTGCGGGGGGCCGTCAGCCAGATACGCAGTATTTT.

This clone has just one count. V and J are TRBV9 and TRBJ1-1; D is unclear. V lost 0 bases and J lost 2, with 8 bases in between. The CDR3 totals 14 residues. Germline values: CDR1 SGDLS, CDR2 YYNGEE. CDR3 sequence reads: CASSVGSGNTEAFF. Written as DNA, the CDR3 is TGTGCCAGCAGCGTAGGTTCAGGAAACACTGAAGCTTTCTTT.

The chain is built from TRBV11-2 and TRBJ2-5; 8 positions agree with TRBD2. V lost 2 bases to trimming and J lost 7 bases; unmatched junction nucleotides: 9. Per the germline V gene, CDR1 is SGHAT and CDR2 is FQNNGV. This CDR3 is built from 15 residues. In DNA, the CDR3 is TGTGCCAGCAGCTTAAGGACTAGCCGCGCCGGGACCCAGTACTTC. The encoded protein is CASSLRTSRAGTQYF.

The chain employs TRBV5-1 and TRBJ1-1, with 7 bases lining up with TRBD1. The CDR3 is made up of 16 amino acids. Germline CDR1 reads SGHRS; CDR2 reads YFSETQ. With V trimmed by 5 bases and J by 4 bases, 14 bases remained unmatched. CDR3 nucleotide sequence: TGCGCCAGCAGACAAAGCTACAGGGGCAAGACCACTGAAGCTTTCTTT. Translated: CASRQSYRGKTTEAFF.

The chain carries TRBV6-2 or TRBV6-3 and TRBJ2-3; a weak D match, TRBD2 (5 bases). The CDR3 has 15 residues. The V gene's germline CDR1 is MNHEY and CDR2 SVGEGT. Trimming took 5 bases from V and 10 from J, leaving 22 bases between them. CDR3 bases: TGTGCCAGCAGTATTAGTATCGGGGAAACCTTCCCGCAGTATTTT. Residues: CASSISIGETFPQYF.

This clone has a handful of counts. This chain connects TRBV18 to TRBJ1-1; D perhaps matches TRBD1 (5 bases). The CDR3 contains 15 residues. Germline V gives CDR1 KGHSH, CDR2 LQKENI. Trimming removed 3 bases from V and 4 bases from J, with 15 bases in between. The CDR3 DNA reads TGTGCCAGCTCACCCTCCTTGGGGGAGGGCACTGAAGCTTTCTTT. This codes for CASSPSLGEGTEAFF.

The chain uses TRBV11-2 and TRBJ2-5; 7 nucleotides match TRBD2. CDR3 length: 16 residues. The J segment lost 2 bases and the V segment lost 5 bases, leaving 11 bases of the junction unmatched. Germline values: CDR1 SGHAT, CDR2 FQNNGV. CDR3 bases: TGTGCCAGCAGCCTTAAAGCGCGGGGAGGGCAAGAGACCCAGTACTTC. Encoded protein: CASSLKARGGQETQYF.

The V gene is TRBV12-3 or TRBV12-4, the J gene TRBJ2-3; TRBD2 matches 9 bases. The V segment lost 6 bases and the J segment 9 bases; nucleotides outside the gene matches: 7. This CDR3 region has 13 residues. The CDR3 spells CASSPTTSGTQYF. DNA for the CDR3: TGTGCCAGCAGCCCGACGACTAGCGGCACGCAGTATTTT.

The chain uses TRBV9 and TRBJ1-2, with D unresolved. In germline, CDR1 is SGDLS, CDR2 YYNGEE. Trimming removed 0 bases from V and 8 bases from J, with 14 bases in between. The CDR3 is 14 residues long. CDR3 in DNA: TGTGCCAGCAGCGTAGTGGTAGGGCCGGGGGGCTACACCTTC. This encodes CASSVVVGPGGYTF.

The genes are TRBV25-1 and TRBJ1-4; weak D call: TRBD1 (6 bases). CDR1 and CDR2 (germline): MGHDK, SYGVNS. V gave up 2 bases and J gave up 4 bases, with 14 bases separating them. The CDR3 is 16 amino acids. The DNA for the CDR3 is TGTGCCAGCAGTGAACCCTTACAGGGTGGTAATGAAAAACTGTTTTTT. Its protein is CASSEPLQGGNEKLFF.

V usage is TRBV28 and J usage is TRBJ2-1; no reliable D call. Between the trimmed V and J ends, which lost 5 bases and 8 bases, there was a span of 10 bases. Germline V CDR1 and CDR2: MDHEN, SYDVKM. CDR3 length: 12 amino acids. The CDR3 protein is CASSPSIDEQFF. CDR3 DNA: TGTGCCAGCAGTCCTTCTATCGATGAGCAGTTCTTC.

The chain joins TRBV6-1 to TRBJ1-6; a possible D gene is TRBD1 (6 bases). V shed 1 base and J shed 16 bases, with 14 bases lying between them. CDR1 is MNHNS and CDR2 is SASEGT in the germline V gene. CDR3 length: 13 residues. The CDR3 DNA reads TGTGCCAGCAGTGAAGTTCGAACGACAGGTCTCCACTTT. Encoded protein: CASSEVRTTGLHF.

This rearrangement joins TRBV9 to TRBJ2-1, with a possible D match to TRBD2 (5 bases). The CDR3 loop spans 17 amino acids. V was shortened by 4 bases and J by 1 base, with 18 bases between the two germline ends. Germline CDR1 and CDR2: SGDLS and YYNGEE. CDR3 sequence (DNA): TGTGCCAGCAGCTCGGGCCCCGGGTCGGGGTCCTACAATGAGCAGTTCTTC. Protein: CASSSGPGSGSYNEQFF.

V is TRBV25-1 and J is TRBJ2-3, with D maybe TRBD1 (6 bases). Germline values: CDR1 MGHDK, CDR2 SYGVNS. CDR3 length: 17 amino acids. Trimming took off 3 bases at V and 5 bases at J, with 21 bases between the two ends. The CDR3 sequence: CASSDPTTDRSRDTQYF. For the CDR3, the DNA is TGTGCCAGCAGTGACCCCACGACGGACAGATCAAGAGATACGCAGTATTTT.

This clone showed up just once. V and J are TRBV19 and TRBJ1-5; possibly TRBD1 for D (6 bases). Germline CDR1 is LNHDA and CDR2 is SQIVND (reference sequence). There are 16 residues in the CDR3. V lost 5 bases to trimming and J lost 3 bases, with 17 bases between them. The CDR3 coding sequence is TGTGCCAGTAGTCTAGCTTCTGACAGGACCAATCAGCCCCAGCATTTT. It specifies CASSLASDRTNQPQHF.

CDR3 in amino acids: CASSFLPGDTQYF. CDR3 bases: TGTGCCAGCAGCTTCCTCCCGGGGGATACGCAGTATTTT. The chain joins TRBV7-9 to TRBJ2-3; D might be TRBD2 (5 bases). CDR1 and CDR2 (germline): SEHNR, FQNEAQ (reference sequence). CDR3 length: 13 amino acids. V gave up 3 bases and J gave up 6 bases, with 10 bases separating them. The entire variable domain, with the rest obtained from reference TRBV7-9 and TRBJ2-3, is as follows: DTGVSQNPRHKITKRGQNVTFRCDPISEHNRLYWYRQTLGQGPEFLTYFQNEAQLEKSRLLSDRFSAERPKGSFSTLEIQRTEQGDSAMYLCASSFLPGDTQYFGPGTRLTVL.

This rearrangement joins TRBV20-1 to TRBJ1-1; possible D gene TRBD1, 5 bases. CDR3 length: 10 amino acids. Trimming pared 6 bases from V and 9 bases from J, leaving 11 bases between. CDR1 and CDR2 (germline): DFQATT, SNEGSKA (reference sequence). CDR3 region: CSAQGGQAFF. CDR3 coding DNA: TGCAGTGCCCAGGGAGGACAAGCTTTCTTT.

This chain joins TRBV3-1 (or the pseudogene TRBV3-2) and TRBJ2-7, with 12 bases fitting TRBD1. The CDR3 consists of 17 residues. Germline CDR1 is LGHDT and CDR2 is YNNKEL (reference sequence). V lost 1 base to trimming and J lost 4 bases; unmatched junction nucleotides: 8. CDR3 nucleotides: TGTGCCAGCAGCCAAGTGATAGGGACAGGGGGCGGGTACGAGCAGTACTTC. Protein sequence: CASSQVIGTGGGYEQYF.